The present TCR beta chain was sequenced within a study of T cell changes during pregnancy in multiple sclerosis. The method was immunoSEQ multiplex PCR; TCRdb's version includes in-frame clones alone and lacks a portion of them. The sample lists under 50,000 clones, about 90% seen once, with around 0.57% in the top ten. This CDR3 comprises 16 residues. The germline V gene encodes CDR1 SGHTA and CDR2 FQGTGA. J gave up 8 bases and V 5 bases, and 14 bases lay outside the gene matches. The rearrangement links TRBV7-3 to TRBJ2-1; TRBD1 matches 8 bases. The material sequenced was CD4+ T cells from peripheral blood mononuclear cells, taken before pregnancy. The sequence was obtained from a female donor with multiple sclerosis, enrolled in a pregnancy study. The CDR3 sequence is CASSRSPGGRGDEQFF. In DNA, the CDR3 is TGTGCCAGCAGCCGAAGCCCAGGGGGCCGGGGCGATGAGCAGTTCTTC.